A selection of T cell receptor beta chains follows, all from one sample in a study of blood T cell repertoires in COVID-19. Produced via immunoSEQ multiplex PCR; TCRdb's table is partial and in-frame only. The sample lists around 130,000 clones; just over 75% were seen once. The specimen sequenced was peripheral blood. The receptors were sampled from a human donor in a cohort sampled during active COVID-19. Each CDR3 is given with its conserved first and last residue. D genes are given only for firm matches. Some rows have no size entry. The others give once, few or many, or a class for an expanded clone.

d_gene	abundance	len	j_gene	v_gene	CDR3aa	CDR3nt
NA	few	13	TRBJ2-7	TRBV2	CASKASLRGEQYF	TGTGCCAGCAAGGCTAGCCTCCGGGGCGAGCAGTACTTC
NA	NA	13	TRBJ1-3	TRBV29-1	CSVVESSGNTIYF	TGCAGCGTAGTGGAGTCCTCTGGAAACACCATATATTTT
TRBD1	NA	14	TRBJ1-2	TRBV18	CASSPSGQLAGYTF	TGTGCCAGCTCACCTTCGGGACAGCTAGCAGGCTACACCTTC
NA	few	11	TRBJ1-2	TRBV5-4	CATQTEGGYTF	TGTGCCACCCAGACGGAGGGTGGCTACACCTTC
TRBD1	NA	15	TRBJ2-2	TRBV5-6	CASRADRGNTGELFF	TGTGCCAGCAGAGCGGACAGGGGGAACACCGGGGAGCTGTTTTTT
NA	once	12	TRBJ2-5	TRBV10-3	CAIKTEQETQYF	TGTGCCATCAAGACAGAACAAGAGACCCAGTACTTC
NA	NA	14	TRBJ1-5	TRBV28	CASSSQIRNQPQHF	TGTGCCAGCAGTTCACAGATCCGCAATCAGCCCCAGCATTTT
NA	once	13	TRBJ1-1	TRBV30	CAWARQSNTEAFF	TGTGCCTGGGCAAGACAGTCTAACACTGAAGCTTTCTTT
TRBD2	NA	13	TRBJ2-3	TRBV30	CAWSGPGLAPQYF	TGTGCCTGGAGTGGGCCGGGACTAGCGCCGCAGTATTTT
TRBD1	NA	17	TRBJ1-4	TRBV19	CASSQGADSATNEKLFF	TGTGCCAGTAGCCAGGGGGCAGACTCTGCAACTAATGAAAAACTGTTTTTT
TRBD1	NA	14	TRBJ1-2	TRBV25-1	CASSGGQGNNGYTF	TGTGCCAGCAGTGGGGGACAGGGTAACAATGGCTACACCTTC
TRBD1	NA	14	TRBJ1-5	TRBV10-2	CASSLTGGEQPQHF	TGCGCCAGCAGCTTGACAGGGGGAGAGCAGCCCCAGCATTTT
NA	many	13	TRBJ1-2	TRBV3-1/TRBV3-2	CASSHEGHYGYTF	TGTGCCAGCAGCCACGAGGGTCACTATGGCTACACCTTC
NA	few	16	TRBJ1-4	TRBV7-9	CASSFGQTATNEKLFF	TGTGCCAGCAGCTTCGGACAGACCGCAACTAATGAAAAACTGTTTTTT
TRBD1	NA	13	TRBJ1-5	TRBV28	CASSPRTGQPQHF	TGTGCCAGCAGTCCCAGGACAGGTCAGCCCCAGCATTTT
TRBD2	NA	14	TRBJ2-1	TRBV30	CAWSGGTSLNEQFF	TGTGCCTGGAGTGGGGGGACTAGCCTCAATGAGCAGTTCTTC
NA	NA	14	TRBJ2-5	TRBV7-9	CASSSRQAQETQYF	TGTGCCAGCAGCTCCCGGCAGGCCCAAGAGACCCAGTACTTC
NA	NA	15	TRBJ2-3	TRBV27	CASSSDPGSTDTQYF	TGTGCCAGCAGTTCCGACCCGGGAAGCACAGATACGCAGTATTTT
NA	few	14	TRBJ2-2	TRBV10-1	CASSESGGFGELFF	TGCGCCAGCAGTGAGTCCGGCGGGTTCGGGGAGCTGTTTTTT
NA	NA	15	TRBJ1-5	TRBV6-1	CASSDTAGSNQPQHF	TGTGCCAGCAGTGATACGGCAGGTAGCAATCAGCCCCAGCATTTT
TRBD1	NA	14	TRBJ1-6	TRBV5-4	CASSGGTGNSPLHF	TGTGCCAGCAGCGGGGGGACAGGCAATTCACCCCTCCACTTT
TRBD2	NA	15	TRBJ2-1	TRBV9	CASSSREAGVNEQFF	TGTGCCAGCAGCTCCCGGGAAGCGGGGGTCAATGAGCAGTTCTTC
NA	NA	13	TRBJ2-3	TRBV4-1	CASSQQEADTQYF	TGCGCCAGCAGCCAACAGGAGGCAGATACGCAGTATTTT
TRBD1	NA	15	TRBJ1-2	TRBV5-1	CASSFQTSGGDGYTF	TGCGCCAGCAGCTTTCAGACTTCAGGGGGCGATGGCTACACCTTC
TRBD1	NA	16	TRBJ1-1	TRBV19	CASSMGRTGANTEAFF	TGTGCCAGTAGTATGGGGCGGACAGGGGCGAACACTGAAGCTTTCTTT
TRBD1	once	15	TRBJ1-2	TRBV6-5	CASSPRGQGAIGYTF	TGTGCCAGCAGTCCACGGGGACAGGGGGCAATAGGCTACACCTTC
TRBD2	NA	16	TRBJ2-5	TRBV5-8	CASMGLAGGIQETQYF	TGTGCCAGCATGGGACTAGCGGGGGGAATCCAAGAGACCCAGTACTTC
NA	few	17	TRBJ1-5	TRBV4-1	CASSQAHRAGANQPQHF	TGCGCCAGCAGCCAAGCTCACAGGGCTGGGGCAAATCAGCCCCAGCATTTT
NA	NA	16	TRBJ2-1	TRBV5-1	CASSFPQGQVHNEQFF	TGCGCCAGCAGCTTTCCACAGGGTCAAGTTCACAATGAGCAGTTCTTC
TRBD2	NA	17	TRBJ2-5	TRBV5-5	CASSLALAGGSQETQYF	TGTGCCAGCAGCTTGGCCCTGGCGGGGGGATCTCAGGAGACCCAGTACTTC
NA	NA	12	TRBJ2-1	TRBV29-1	CSAARGYNEQFF	TGCAGCGCCGCCCGGGGTTACAATGAGCAGTTCTTC
NA	NA	13	TRBJ1-2	TRBV9	CASSAGDFPGYTF	TGTGCCAGCAGCGCGGGGGACTTCCCCGGCTACACCTTC
TRBD1	NA	15	TRBJ1-4	TRBV7-9	CASSTRTGRNEKLFF	TGTGCCAGCAGCACCCGGACAGGGAGGAATGAAAAACTGTTTTTT
TRBD1	NA	14	TRBJ1-1	TRBV5-8	CASRYRGRNTEAFF	TGTGCCAGCAGATACAGGGGACGGAACACTGAAGCTTTCTTT
NA	NA	15	TRBJ1-2	TRBV29-1	CSVVFLAQGSYGYTF	TGCAGCGTTGTCTTTCTGGCGCAGGGAAGTTATGGCTACACCTTC
TRBD1	few	18	TRBJ1-2	TRBV10-3	CAISESMLIRRGDRGYTF	TGTGCCATCAGTGAGTCGATGTTAATCCGTCGGGGGGACAGGGGCTACACCTTC
NA	NA	16	TRBJ1-2	TRBV18	CASSPLVTGDNYGYTF	TGTGCCAGCTCACCACTTGTGACAGGCGATAACTATGGCTACACCTTC
TRBD2	NA	15	TRBJ2-5	TRBV2	CASSEGGIRQETQYF	TGTGCCAGCAGTGAGGGGGGGATTCGGCAAGAGACCCAGTACTTC
TRBD1	NA	16	TRBJ1-3	TRBV5-4	CASSTRQGALGNTIYF	TGTGCCAGCAGCACGAGACAGGGGGCGCTTGGAAACACCATATATTTT
TRBD1	NA	14	TRBJ2-1	TRBV5-1	CASMGTGRFNEQFF	TGCGCCAGTATGGGGACAGGGCGGTTCAATGAGCAGTTCTTC
NA	NA	13	TRBJ1-2	TRBV5-4	CASSTGGLYGYTF	TGTGCCAGCAGCACGGGGGGACTCTATGGCTACACCTTC
NA	NA	12	TRBJ1-1	TRBV10-3	CAIKGGDTEAFF	TGTGCCATCAAAGGGGGGGACACTGAAGCTTTCTTT
NA	NA	15	TRBJ1-4	TRBV7-2	CASSLEVGANEKLFF	TGTGCCAGCAGCTTAGAGGTGGGAGCAAATGAAAAACTGTTTTTT
NA	NA	10	TRBJ2-7	TRBV2	CASTRHEQYF	TGTGCCAGCACCCGTCACGAGCAGTACTTC
TRBD1	NA	15	TRBJ1-2	TRBV3-1/TRBV3-2	CASSQPGQLNYGYTF	TGTGCCAGCAGCCAACCGGGACAGCTGAACTATGGCTACACCTTC
NA	NA	16	TRBJ1-1	TRBV4-1	CASSQGLTGLNTEAFF	TGCGCCAGCAGCCAAGGATTGACGGGTCTGAACACTGAAGCTTTCTTT
NA	NA	14	TRBJ1-5	TRBV30	CAWSEGRAGQPQHF	TGTGCCTGGAGTGAGGGCAGGGCGGGACAGCCCCAGCATTTT
NA	NA	13	TRBJ2-5	TRBV19	CASSIGTKETQYF	TGTGCCAGTAGTATTGGCACTAAAGAGACCCAGTACTTC
NA	NA	13	TRBJ2-5	TRBV2	CASTWQGQETQYF	TGTGCCAGCACGTGGCAGGGACAAGAGACCCAGTACTTC